The source of this T cell receptor (beta chain) is a study of cytomegalovirus exposure and HLA in healthy donors. Study information: Most donors, roughly 77% of approximately 400 genotyped, fell in the Caucasian-associated ancestry cluster. Study-wide results and caveats: The dataset shows that most TCR sequences were rare, while some public TCRs occurred in many donors. Per published reports, the classifier diagnosed cytomegalovirus status with high specificity and sensitivity.

Trimming took 5 bases from V and 5 from J, leaving 12 bases between them. This CDR3 spans 13 amino acids. The germline CDR1 and CDR2 sequences are MDHEN and SYDVKM. A word on this clone: Its target is unknown.

The PCR made use of 60 Vbeta and 13 Jbeta primers. Data came from immunoSEQ multiplex PCR; TCRdb stores just in-frame clones and leaves some out. The sample lists 150,000 to 200,000 clones, nearly 80% occurring once. The chain links TRBV28 to TRBJ1-2; D gene ambiguous. Sequencing used PBMCs. This TCR came from a man between 35 and 55 years old in good health and CMV-seropositive. For the CDR3, the DNA is TGTGCCAGCAGTCCCCCCGGGGTTTATGGCTACACCTTC. Translating it yields CASSPPGVYGYTF.